A single T cell receptor beta chain is shown here with its context. The sample comes from a study of blood T cell repertoires in COVID-19. The wider study: Nucleic acid was either cDNA or gDNA, and it came from T cells, B-cell-depleted T cells, or PBMCs.

In the original processing: Cell counts per sample came from amplifying reference gene primers. The protocol was immunoSEQ multiplex PCR, while the TCRdb copy is restricted to in-frame clones and leaves out a portion. V, J and clone size derive from that table, while D and trimming were established from the DNA sequence. Of 200,000 to 300,000 clones detected, roughly 91% appear once; the ten largest clones hold approximately 4.2%. The CDR3 runs 15 residues. The trim removed 2 bases at V and 5 bases at J, leaving 4 bases unmatched. In germline, CDR1 is LNHNV, CDR2 YYDKDF (reference sequence). The receptor was derived from a woman under 40 who had recovered from COVID-19. This chain connects TRBV15 to TRBJ2-5; TRBD1 aligns across 11 bases. Sequenced material: PBMCs or T cells enriched from blood (not recorded which). CDR3 loop: CATSRPRDRGETQYF. In DNA, the CDR3 is TGTGCCACCAGCAGACCCCGGGACAGGGGGGAGACCCAGTACTTC. Combining the CDR3 with reference TRBV15 and TRBJ2-5 gives the whole variable domain DAMVIQNPRYQVTQFGKPVTLSCSQTLNHNVMYWYQQKSSQAPKLLFHYYDKDFNNEADTPDNFQSRRPNTSFCFLDIRSPGLGDTAMYLCATSRPRDRGETQYFGPGTRLLVL.